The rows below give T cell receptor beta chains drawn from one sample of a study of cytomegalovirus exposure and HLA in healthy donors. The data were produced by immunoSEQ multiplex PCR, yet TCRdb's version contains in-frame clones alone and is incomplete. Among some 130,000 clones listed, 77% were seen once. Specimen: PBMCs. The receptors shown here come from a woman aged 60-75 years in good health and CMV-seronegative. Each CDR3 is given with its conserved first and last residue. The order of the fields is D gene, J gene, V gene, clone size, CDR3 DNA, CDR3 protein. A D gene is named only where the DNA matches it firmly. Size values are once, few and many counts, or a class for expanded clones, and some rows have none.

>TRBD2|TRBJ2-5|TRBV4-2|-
TGTGCCAGCAGCCCGTCTATAGCGGGGCCACTCGGGGAGACCCAGTACTTC
CASSPSIAGPLGETQYF
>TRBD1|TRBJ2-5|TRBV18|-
TGTGCCAGCTCAGCGACCCGGGACAGCCAAGAGACCCAGTACTTC
CASSATRDSQETQYF
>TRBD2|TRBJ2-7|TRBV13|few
TGTGCCAGCAGCCCACGGACTAGCGGGGTCTCCTACGAGCAGTACTTC
CASSPRTSGVSYEQYF
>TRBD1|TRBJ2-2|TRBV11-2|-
TGTGCCAGCAGCTTAATCCCGGCACAGGGGGCGTCGAACACCGGGGAGCTGTTTTTT
CASSLIPAQGASNTGELFF
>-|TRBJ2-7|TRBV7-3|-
TGTGCCAGCAGCTTAGGCAGGGGGGACGAGCAGTACTTC
CASSLGRGDEQYF
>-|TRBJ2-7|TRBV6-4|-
TGTGCCAGCAGTGACTCCTGGCGGGACTACGAGCAGTACTTC
CASSDSWRDYEQYF
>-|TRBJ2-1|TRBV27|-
TGTGCCAGCAGTTTCCGGAAGGTGGGAGTCAAGCAGTTCTTC
CASSFRKVGVKQFF
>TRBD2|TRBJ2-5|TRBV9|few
TGTGCCAGCAGCGTAGACGGGGGGGGCCTCTCGGAGACCCAGTACTTC
CASSVDGGGLSETQYF
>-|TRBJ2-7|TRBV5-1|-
TGCGCCAGCAGCTTGAGGGAGTCTATCTCGTACGAGCAGTACTTC
CASSLRESISYEQYF
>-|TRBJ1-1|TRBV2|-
TGTGCCAGCAGTGATGACAGACACACTGAAGCTTTCTTT
CASSDDRHTEAFF
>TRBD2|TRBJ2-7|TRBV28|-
TGTGCCAGCACCACCATTAGCGGGAGGGGTGGGGAGCAGTACTTC
CASTTISGRGGEQYF
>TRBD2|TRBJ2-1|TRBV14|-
TGTGCCAGCAGCCTGCAGCGGGGCTACAATGAGCAGTTCTTC
CASSLQRGYNEQFF
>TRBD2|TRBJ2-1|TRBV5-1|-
TGCGCCAGCAGCTACGACCCCCAGCGGGATAGCTCCTACAATGAGCAGTTCTTC
CASSYDPQRDSSYNEQFF
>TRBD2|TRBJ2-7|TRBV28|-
TGTGCCAGCAGTTTGTTACTGTGGGAGGGAAACTACGAGCAGTACTTC
CASSLLLWEGNYEQYF
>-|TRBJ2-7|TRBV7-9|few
TGTTCCAGCAGCTTATGGAGCAACGAGCAGTACTTC
CSSSLWSNEQYF
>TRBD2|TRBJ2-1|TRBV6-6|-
TGTGCCAGCAGCGCCCTACTAGCGGGGACCTACAATGAGCAGTTCTTC
CASSALLAGTYNEQFF
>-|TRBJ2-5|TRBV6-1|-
TGTGCCAGCAGCCAAGGGGGGGCTGTGGAGACCCAGTACTTC
CASSQGGAVETQYF
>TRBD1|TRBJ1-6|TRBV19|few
TGTGCCAGTAACGAAAGGGGACAGGATAATTCACCCCTCCACTTT
CASNERGQDNSPLHF
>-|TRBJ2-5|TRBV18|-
TGTGCCAGCTCACCAAATACACAAGAGACCCAGTACTTC
CASSPNTQETQYF
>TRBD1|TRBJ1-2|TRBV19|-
TGTGCCAGTAGTCCCACAGGGGTCCGGAGCACCGGGGGTGGCTACACCTTC
CASSPTGVRSTGGGYTF
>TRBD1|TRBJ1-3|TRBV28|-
TGTGCCAGCAGTTTTCTTGGACAGGATGGAAACACCATATATTTT
CASSFLGQDGNTIYF
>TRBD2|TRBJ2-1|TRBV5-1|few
TGCGCCAGCAGCACTAGCGACTCCTACAATGAGCAGTTCTTC
CASSTSDSYNEQFF
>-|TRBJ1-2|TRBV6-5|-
TGTGCCAGCAGTTATTTCGGGAGGGAGGGCTACACCTTC
CASSYFGREGYTF
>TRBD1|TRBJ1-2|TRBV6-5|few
TGTGCCAGCAGCCCGGGACAGGGGCTTAGTGGCTACACCTTC
CASSPGQGLSGYTF
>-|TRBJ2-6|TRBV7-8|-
TGTGCCAGCAGTAAAAGGCGTCAGAGCGGCCCAGTCTCTGGGGCCAACGTCCTGACTTTC
CASSKRRQSGPVSGANVLTF
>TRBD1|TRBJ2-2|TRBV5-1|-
TGCGCCAGCCTTGGACAGGAAATTGGGGAGCTGTTTTTT
CASLGQEIGELFF
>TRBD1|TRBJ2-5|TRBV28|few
TGTGCCAGCAGTTCCCCCGGTGACAGGGGTGGGCAAGAGACCCAGTACTTC
CASSSPGDRGGQETQYF
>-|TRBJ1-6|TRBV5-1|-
TGCGCCAGCAGCTTGGGTGGCACGGGTAATTCACCCCTCCACTTT
CASSLGGTGNSPLHF
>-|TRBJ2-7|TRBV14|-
TGTGCCAGCAGCCAAGAACAGGGACCCTACTACGAGCAGTACTTC
CASSQEQGPYYEQYF
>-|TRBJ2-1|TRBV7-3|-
TGTGCCAGCAGCTTAAGTGAGGCTCATGAGCAGTTCTTC
CASSLSEAHEQFF
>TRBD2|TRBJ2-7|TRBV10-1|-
TGCGCCAGCAGTGATGCCGGGACTAGCGGGAGCGAGCAGTACTTC
CASSDAGTSGSEQYF
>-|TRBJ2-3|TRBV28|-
TGTGCCAGCACTGTCCATGGGCAGGGGCCCTTGAATACGCAGTATTTT
CASTVHGQGPLNTQYF
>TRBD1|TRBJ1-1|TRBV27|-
TGTGCCAGCAGGAAGGGACAGGTAGAGGGTGAAGCTTTCTTT
CASRKGQVEGEAFF
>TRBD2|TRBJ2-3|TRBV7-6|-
TGTGCCAGCAGCACTAGCGGGAGGGCTGGCACAGATACGCAGTATTTT
CASSTSGRAGTDTQYF
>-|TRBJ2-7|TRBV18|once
TGTGCCAGCTCACCAGGCACCTACGAGCAGTACTTC
CASSPGTYEQYF
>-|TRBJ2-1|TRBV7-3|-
TGTGCCAGCAGCTTACGTGGACTAACATACAATGAGCAGTTCTTC
CASSLRGLTYNEQFF
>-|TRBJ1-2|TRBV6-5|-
TGTGCCAGCAGTTACGTCAGCGTCAGAGCTAACTATGGCTACACCTTC
CASSYVSVRANYGYTF
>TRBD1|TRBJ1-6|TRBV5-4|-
TGTGCCAGCAGCCCCTCGGACAGGGAAGGTTCACCCCTCCACTTT
CASSPSDREGSPLHF
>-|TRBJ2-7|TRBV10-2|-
TGCGCCAGCAGTGAAGCGTTTAGCTCCTACGAGCAGTACTTC
CASSEAFSSYEQYF
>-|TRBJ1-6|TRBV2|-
TGTGCCAGCCGGGCGGGGGGTGGCTCCTATAATTCACCCCTCCACTTT
CASRAGGGSYNSPLHF
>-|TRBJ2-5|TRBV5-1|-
TGCGCCAGCAGCTCTAGGGGTGGGGAGACCCAGTACTTC
CASSSRGGETQYF
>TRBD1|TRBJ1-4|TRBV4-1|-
TGCGCCAGCAGCCAACGCGCTCCAGACAGGGGGCCTGAAAAACTGTTTTTT
CASSQRAPDRGPEKLFF
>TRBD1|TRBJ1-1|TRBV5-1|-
TGCGCCAGCAGCGCGGAGGACAGGGGGAACACTGAAGCTTTCTTT
CASSAEDRGNTEAFF
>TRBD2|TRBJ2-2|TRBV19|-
TGTGCCAGTAGTAGTACTAGCGGAATATGGGAGCTGTTTTTT
CASSSTSGIWELFF
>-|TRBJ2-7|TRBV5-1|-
TGCGCCAGCAGCTTGGGTCAGGGTAACGAGCAGTACTTC
CASSLGQGNEQYF
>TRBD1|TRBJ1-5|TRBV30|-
TGTGCCTGGGGTTTACAGGGGGCGAACAATCAGCCCCAGCATTTT
CAWGLQGANNQPQHF
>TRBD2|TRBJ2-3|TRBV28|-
TGTGCCAGCAGTTTTGCGGGGGGCTTTACAGATACGCAGTATTTT
CASSFAGGFTDTQYF
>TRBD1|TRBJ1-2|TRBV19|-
TGTGCCAGTAGTCCAGGGGGCCCGGGGGCCTATGGCTACACCTTC
CASSPGGPGAYGYTF
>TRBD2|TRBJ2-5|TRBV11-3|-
TGTGCCAGCAGCCTGACTAGCAGTCCGGTAGAGACCCAGTACTTC
CASSLTSSPVETQYF
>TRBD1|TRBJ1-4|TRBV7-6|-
TGTGCCAGCAGCTTAGCGACGCAGGGGGCAACTAATGAAAAACTGTTTTTT
CASSLATQGATNEKLFF
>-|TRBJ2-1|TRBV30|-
TGTGCCTGGAGTGCCGCCTCCCGGGCCTACAATGAGCAGTTCTTC
CAWSAASRAYNEQFF
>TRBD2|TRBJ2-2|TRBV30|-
TGTGCCTGGAGTAAGACTAGCGCCGGGGAGCTGTTTTTT
CAWSKTSAGELFF
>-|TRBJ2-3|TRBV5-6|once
TGTGCCAGCAGCTTTCTCCTTAGACAAACCGATACGCAGTATTTT
CASSFLLRQTDTQYF